This T cell receptor (beta chain) appears in the sequencing data of a study of CD8 T cells in ankylosing spondylitis. CDR3 size: 17 residues. Trimming removed 5 bases from V and 5 bases from J, with 22 bases in between. This clonotype was counted only a few times. Its antigen is unknown. Study-level points and caveats: It appeared that ankylosing spondylitis blood was characterized by a TCR beta motif of several highly homologous variants. Enrichment of disease-linked clones was reportedly significant in matched ankylosing spondylitis synovial fluid.

A quantitative 5'-RACE method, one with molecular barcodes, was used to make TCR beta libraries. TCRdb reanalysed the 5' RACE reads using MiXCR and keeps one entry per CDR3 protein. The sample includes a few hundred thousand distinct CDR3 sequences, approximately 10% of them seen just once. The sample was blood, either unsorted or a sorted T cell fraction (not recorded which). This chain uses TRBV12-3 or TRBV12-4 with TRBJ2-1; a weak D match, TRBD2 (6 bases). The TCR was taken from a male donor with ankylosing spondylitis or in good health (not recorded which). The CDR3 loop reads CASSPSPGRGPDNEQFF. CDR3 in DNA: TGTGCCAGCAGTCCCTCCCCCGGGCGGGGACCTGACAATGAGCAGTTCTTC.